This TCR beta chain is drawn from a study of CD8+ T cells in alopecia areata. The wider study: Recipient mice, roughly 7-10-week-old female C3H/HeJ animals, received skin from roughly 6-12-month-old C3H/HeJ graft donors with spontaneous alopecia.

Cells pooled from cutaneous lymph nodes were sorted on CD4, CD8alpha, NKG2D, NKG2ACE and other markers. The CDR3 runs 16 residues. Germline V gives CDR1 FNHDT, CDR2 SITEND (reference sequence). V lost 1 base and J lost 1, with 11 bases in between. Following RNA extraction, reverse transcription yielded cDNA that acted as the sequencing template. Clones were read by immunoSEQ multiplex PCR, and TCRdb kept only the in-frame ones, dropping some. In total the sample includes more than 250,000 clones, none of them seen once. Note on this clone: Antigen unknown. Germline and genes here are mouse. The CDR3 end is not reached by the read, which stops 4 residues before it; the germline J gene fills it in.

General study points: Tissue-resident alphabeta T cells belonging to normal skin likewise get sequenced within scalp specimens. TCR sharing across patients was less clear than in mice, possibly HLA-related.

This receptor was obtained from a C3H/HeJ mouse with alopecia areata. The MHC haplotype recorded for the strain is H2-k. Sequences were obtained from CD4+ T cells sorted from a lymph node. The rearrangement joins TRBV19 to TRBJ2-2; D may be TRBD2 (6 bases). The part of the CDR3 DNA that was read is TGTGCCAGCAGTATAAGCCTGGGGCTAAACACCGGG. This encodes CASSISLGLNTG. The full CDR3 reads CASSISLGLNTGQLYF. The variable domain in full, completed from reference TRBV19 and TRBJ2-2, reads GGIITQTPKFLIGQEGQKLTLKCQQNFNHDTMYWYRQDSGKGLRLIYYSITENDLQKGDLSEGYDASREKKSSFSLTVTSAQKNEMAVFLCASSISLGLNTGQLYFGEGSKLTVL.